The present entry profiles one TCR beta chain with its context. These data belong to a study of T cells in tumors after PD-1 blockade. Study information: During anti-PD-1 treatment, some patients continued daily vismodegib 150 mg.

Only in-frame clones appear in the TCRdb table, and some are missing; sequencing was by immunoSEQ multiplex PCR. Among approximately 60,000 clones listed, roughly 75% were seen once. The CDR3 runs 14 residues. Trimming at V came to 4 bases and at J to 4 bases, leaving 6 bases not matched to a gene. Germline V gene data show CDR1 as SGHRS and CDR2 as YFSETQ. Sample: PBMCs, taken before anti-PD-1 treatment. The source is a human donor with basal cell carcinoma. The rearrangement uses TRBV5-1 and TRBJ2-3; 7 bases match TRBD1. The CDR3 DNA reads as TGCGCCAGCAGCACAGACCAGGGGGCAGATACGCAGTATTTT. Protein: CASSTDQGADTQYF.